This TCR beta chain was identified during a study of response to subunit inactivated influenza vaccine. Study-level findings and limits: Authors suggested each seasonal flu vaccination may recruit only limited numbers of new T cells.

TCRdb re-called the RT-PCR reads with MiXCR, one entry per CDR3 protein. The sample consists of roughly 160,000 distinct CDR3 sequences, about 10% of them appearing once. This CDR3 spans 18 amino acids. Germline V gene sequence: CDR1 SQVTM, CDR2 ANQGSEA. The junction had 14 bases not matched to a gene; V was cut back by 6 bases and J by 1 base. The table lists this clonotype with a few counts. The antigen is undetermined. This sequence was found in a man in his fifties or sixties who received an inactivated influenza vaccine. The chain carries TRBV29-1 and TRBJ2-6; 8 nucleotides line up with TRBD1. This specimen was CD8+ T cells sorted from PBMCs, taken less than 30 months after vaccination. DNA for the CDR3: TGCAGCGTGCCAACTGGCAGGGGGCGCGAATCTGGGGCCAACGTCCTGACTTTC. Translation gives CSVPTGRGRESGANVLTF.